These 12 T cell receptor beta chains originate from one sample sequenced in a study of vaccination and CD4 T cells after COVID-19. Treatment specified: roughly ten-day PBMC culture with coronavirus spike peptide pools or control peptides (ViraFEST assay). For these receptors, no antigen is known. The Oncomine TCR Beta short-read assay generated sequence data from the DNA of cultured CD4+ T cells. MiXCR was run by TCRdb on the PCR reads, yielding one entry per CDR3 protein. The sample consists of about 20,000 distinct CDR3 sequences, roughly 55% of them appearing once. The specimen sequenced was CD4+ T cells from blood, cultured in vitro. The receptors here all came from a human donor who had recovered from COVID-19.

The chain combines TRBV11-3 with TRBJ2-3; no firm D call. The V end was cut by 1 base, the J end by 0 bases, with 14 bases between. Per the germline V gene, CDR1 is SGHNT and CDR2 is YENEEA. The CDR3 spans 17 residues. Written as DNA, the CDR3 is TGTGCCAGCAGCTTAGTTTTGTACTCCGAAAGCACAGATACGCAGTATTTT. Protein product: CASSLVLYSESTDTQYF.

This clonotype was seen a few times. This chain joins TRBV7-2 and TRBJ1-2, with D tentatively TRBD1 (5 bases). The germline V gene has CDR1 SGHTA and CDR2 FQGNSA. The CDR3 totals 13 residues. V shed 3 bases and J shed 4 bases, with 9 bases lying between them. CDR3 in DNA: TGTGCCAGCAGCTTGACAGTTACCTATGGCTACACCTTC. Residues: CASSLTVTYGYTF.

The rearrangement links TRBV7-9 to TRBJ2-7, with 9 positions matching TRBD2. The CDR3 is made up of 17 amino acids. Germline lookup yields CDR1 SEHNR and CDR2 FQNEAQ (reference sequence). V dropped 6 bases and J dropped 7; count of bases not matched to a gene: 19. The CDR3 protein is CASRSSWASGNSGEQYF. Written as DNA, the CDR3 is TGTGCCAGCAGGTCCTCCTGGGCTAGCGGGAATTCGGGGGAGCAGTACTTC.

This clonotype appeared once. V is TRBV28 and J is TRBJ1-1; no clear D. Trimming took 6 bases from V and 2 from J, leaving 7 bases between them. The germline CDR1 and CDR2 sequences are MDHEN and SYDVKM. The CDR3 loop spans 12 amino acids. CDR3 sequence reads: CASRDINTEAFF. CDR3 sequence (DNA): TGTGCCAGCAGAGACATTAACACTGAAGCTTTCTTT.

The rearrangement joins TRBV30 to TRBJ1-6, with a weak D call TRBD1 (6 bases). CDR3 length: 14 residues. Trimming left V 4 bases short and J 9 bases short, with 16 bases between. CDR1 and CDR2 (germline): GTSNPN, SVGIG (reference sequence). The CDR3: CAWNQGGARSPLHF. CDR3 coding DNA: TGTGCCTGGAACCAAGGGGGGGCTCGTTCACCCCTCCACTTT.

The genes are TRBV25-1 and TRBJ1-4, with a weak D call TRBD1 (6 bases). The V gene's germline CDR1 is MGHDK and CDR2 SYGVNS. The CDR3 is 14 residues long. V was trimmed by 7 bases and J by 8 bases, leaving 17 bases between them. The DNA for the CDR3 is TGTGCCAGCACCCTGGGGGGCTACGGCGAAAAACTGTTTTTT. Translating it yields CASTLGGYGEKLFF.

The chain joins TRBV2 to TRBJ2-5; D not certain. Trimming took off 5 bases at V and 2 bases at J, with 9 bases between the two ends. CDR3 length: 13 residues. Germline CDR1 is SNHLY and CDR2 is FYNNEI. CDR3 loop: CASSPHGQETQYF. DNA for the CDR3: TGTGCCAGCAGTCCCCACGGGCAAGAGACCCAGTACTTC.

V gene TRBV5-6 combines with J gene TRBJ1-1; D call uncertain. This CDR3 is 15 amino acids long. V lost 0 bases to trimming and J lost 5 bases, with 14 bases between them. In germline, CDR1 is SGHDT, CDR2 YYEEEE. The CDR3 DNA reads as TGTGCCAGCAGCTTGGCCGGGTGGAGAGAGACTGAAGCTTTCTTT. Translating it yields CASSLAGWRETEAFF.

V gene TRBV10-1 combines with J gene TRBJ1-1; D is uncertain. There are 18 residues in the CDR3. Trimming took 4 bases from V and 0 from J, leaving 21 bases between them. CDR1 is WNHNN and CDR2 is SYGVQD in the germline V gene (reference sequence). The CDR3 DNA reads TGCGCCAGCAGTGGCCTACCCTATGAGGGATATATGAACACTGAAGCTTTCTTT. Residues: CASSGLPYEGYMNTEAFF.

The rearrangement links TRBV20-1 to TRBJ2-6; 9 bases are shared with TRBD1. Germline CDR1 reads DFQATT; CDR2 reads SNEGSKA (reference sequence). The CDR3 runs to 16 residues. V was clipped by 4 bases and J by 0 bases; unmatched bases: 4. CDR3 bases: TGCAGTGCTACCGGGACAGGGAACTCTGGGGCCAACGTCCTGACTTTC. Encoded protein: CSATGTGNSGANVLTF.

This rearrangement joins TRBV20-1 to TRBJ2-3; 8 nucleotides align to TRBD1. This CDR3 has 16 residues. Germline values: CDR1 DFQATT, CDR2 SNEGSKA (reference sequence). Trimming removed 6 bases from V and 4 bases from J; junction bases left unmatched: 15. CDR3 coding DNA: TGCAGTGCGCGGAAACAGGGGGGCTTAAATGCAGATACGCAGTATTTT. Amino acids: CSARKQGGLNADTQYF.

This clonotype was recorded a few times. This chain uses TRBV5-1 with TRBJ1-1; no clear D gene. The CDR3 is made up of 15 amino acids. V was trimmed by 2 bases and J by 0 bases, leaving 11 bases between them. The V gene's germline CDR1 is SGHRS and CDR2 YFSETQ. CDR3 nucleotides: TGCGCCAGCAGCTTATTCTCGGACCTGAACACTGAAGCTTTCTTT. Amino acids: CASSLFSDLNTEAFF.